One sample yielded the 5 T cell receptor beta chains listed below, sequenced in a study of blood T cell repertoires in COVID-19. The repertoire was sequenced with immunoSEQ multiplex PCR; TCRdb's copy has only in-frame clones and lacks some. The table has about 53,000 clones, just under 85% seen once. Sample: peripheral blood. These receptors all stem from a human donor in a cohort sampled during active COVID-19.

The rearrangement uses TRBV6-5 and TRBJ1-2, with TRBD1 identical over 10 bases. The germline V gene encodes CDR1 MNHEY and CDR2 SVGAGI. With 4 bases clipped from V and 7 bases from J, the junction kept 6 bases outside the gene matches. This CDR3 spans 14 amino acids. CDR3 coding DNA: TGTGCCAGCAGTTTTGACAGGGGGCAGGTTGGCTACACCTTC. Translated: CASSFDRGQVGYTF.

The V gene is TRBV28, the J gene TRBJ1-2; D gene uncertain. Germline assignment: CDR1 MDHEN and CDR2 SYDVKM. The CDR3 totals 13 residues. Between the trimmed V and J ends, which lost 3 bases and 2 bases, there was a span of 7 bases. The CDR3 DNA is TGTGCCAGCAGTTTTAACAACAACTATGGCTACACCTTC. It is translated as CASSFNNNYGYTF.

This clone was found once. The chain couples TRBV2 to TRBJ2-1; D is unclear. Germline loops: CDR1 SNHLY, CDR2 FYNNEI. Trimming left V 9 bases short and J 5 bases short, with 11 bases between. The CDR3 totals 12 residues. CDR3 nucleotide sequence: TGTGCCAGAGGTCGCCGGGACAATGAGCAGTTCTTC. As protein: CARGRRDNEQFF.

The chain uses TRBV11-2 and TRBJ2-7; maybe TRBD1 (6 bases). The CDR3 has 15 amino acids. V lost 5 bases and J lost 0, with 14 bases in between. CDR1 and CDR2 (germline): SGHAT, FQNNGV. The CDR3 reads CASSVDRYLSYEQYF. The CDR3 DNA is TGTGCCAGCAGCGTCGACAGGTATCTCTCCTACGAGCAGTACTTC. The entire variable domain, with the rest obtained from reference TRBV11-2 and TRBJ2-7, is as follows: EAGVAQSPRYKIIEKRQSVAFWCNPISGHATLYWYQQILGQGPKLLIQFQNNGVVDDSQLPKDRFSAERLKGVDSTLKIQPAKLEDSAVYLCASSVDRYLSYEQYFGPGTRLTVT.

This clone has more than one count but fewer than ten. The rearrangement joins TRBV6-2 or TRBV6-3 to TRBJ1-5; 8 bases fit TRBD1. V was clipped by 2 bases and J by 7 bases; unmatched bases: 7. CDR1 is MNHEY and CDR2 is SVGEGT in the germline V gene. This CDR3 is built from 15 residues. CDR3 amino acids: CASSYPGGRGQPQHF. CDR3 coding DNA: TGTGCCAGCAGTTACCCAGGGGGCAGAGGGCAGCCCCAGCATTTT.